This T cell receptor (beta chain) was profiled in a study of T cells in Graves' hyperthyroidism and ophthalmopathy. For Graves' hyperthyroidism to be stable, ophthalmopathy could not progress within 18 months. Exclusion followed for patients with uncontrolled infection, other autoimmune disease, pregnancy or lactation. Trimming stripped 10 bases from V and 5 bases from J, with 12 bases between. From germline, CDR1 is SGDLS and CDR2 YYNGEE. This CDR3 comprises 11 residues. The source material, RNA transcripts, was used to amplify TCR beta CDR3 regions. Initially, a first-round RT-PCR of the TCR CDR3 employed the HTBI primer set. TCRdb independently ran MiXCR on the multiplex PCR reads; one entry per CDR3 protein. The sample yields 700,000 or so distinct CDR3 sequences, roughly 15% seen once.

This sequence originates from a man in his late teens or twenties with Graves' hyperthyroidism. Sequencing was performed on blood. V and J are TRBV9 and TRBJ2-5; D is unclear. The CDR3 protein is CAGAARETQYF. The CDR3 nucleotides read TGTGCCGGCGCGGCCCGGGAGACCCAGTACTTC.